A selection of T cell receptor beta chains follows, all from one sample in a study of shared clonotypes between healthy human individuals. The table came from immunoSEQ multiplex PCR; TCRdb's copy has only in-frame clones and leaves some out. Altogether 180,000 or so clones are present, about 93% being singletons, with the ten largest covering about 0.067%. The sample consisted of naive CD4+ T cells sorted from blood. Every receptor here comes from a woman in her twenties or thirties in good health. Both conserved end residues are part of each CDR3. D genes are given only for firm matches. Where a row states a size, it is once, few, many or the class of an expanded clone; other rows omit it.

j_call	v_call	clone_size	d_call	cdr3_aa	cdr3_nt
TRBJ2-1	TRBV5-1	.	TRBD1	CASSSPGQGAVSEQFF	TGCGCCAGCAGCTCCCCGGGACAGGGGGCCGTAAGTGAGCAGTTCTTC
TRBJ2-7	TRBV10-1	once	.	CASSESQGPYEQYF	TGCGCCAGCAGTGAGTCACAGGGCCCCTACGAGCAGTACTTC
TRBJ1-3	TRBV4-2	.	.	CASSQEGADGYSGNTIYF	TGTGCCAGCAGCCAAGAGGGGGCGGATGGATACTCTGGAAACACCATATATTTT
TRBJ2-7	TRBV11-1	.	.	CASSDGIHFYEQYF	TGTGCCAGCAGCGACGGGATTCACTTCTACGAGCAGTACTTC
TRBJ2-7	TRBV13	.	.	CASRAAGRSDEQYF	TGTGCCAGCAGAGCGGCGGGAAGGAGTGACGAGCAGTACTTC
TRBJ2-7	TRBV25-1	.	.	CASSEYSNEQYF	TGTGCCAGCAGTGAATATAGCAACGAGCAGTACTTC
TRBJ2-1	TRBV21-1	.	.	CASSKVKGSYNEQFF	TGTGCCAGCAGCAAAGTTAAAGGCTCCTACAATGAGCAGTTCTTC
TRBJ1-4	TRBV2	.	.	CASSEEAAASNEKLFF	TGTGCCAGCAGTGAAGAGGCGGCCGCTTCTAATGAAAAACTGTTTTTT
TRBJ2-1	TRBV2	.	.	CASSGFGDEQFF	TGTGCCAGCAGTGGATTCGGCGATGAGCAGTTCTTC
TRBJ2-5	TRBV5-1	.	TRBD1	CASTKGAGETQYF	TGCGCCAGCACTAAGGGGGCAGGGGAGACCCAGTACTTC
TRBJ2-7	TRBV5-1	once	.	CASSLAGLFSYEQYF	TGCGCCAGCAGCCTGGCCGGATTATTCTCCTACGAGCAGTACTTC